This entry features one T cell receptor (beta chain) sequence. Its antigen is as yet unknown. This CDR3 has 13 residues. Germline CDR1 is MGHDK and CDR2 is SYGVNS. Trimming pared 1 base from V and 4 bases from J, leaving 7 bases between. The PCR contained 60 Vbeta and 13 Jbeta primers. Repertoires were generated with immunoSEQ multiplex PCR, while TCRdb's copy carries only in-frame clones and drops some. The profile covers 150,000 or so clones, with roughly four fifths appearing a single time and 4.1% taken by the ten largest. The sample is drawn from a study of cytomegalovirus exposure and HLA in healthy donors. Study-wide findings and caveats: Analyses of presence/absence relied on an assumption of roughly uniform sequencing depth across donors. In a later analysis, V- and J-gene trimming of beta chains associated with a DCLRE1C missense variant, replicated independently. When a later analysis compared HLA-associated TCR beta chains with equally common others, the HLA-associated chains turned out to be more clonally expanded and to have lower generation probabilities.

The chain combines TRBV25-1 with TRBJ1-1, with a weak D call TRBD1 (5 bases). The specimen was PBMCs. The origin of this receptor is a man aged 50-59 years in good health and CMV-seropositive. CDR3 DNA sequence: TGTGCCAGCAGTGAATGGAGGGGCACTGAAGCTTTCTTT. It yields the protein CASSEWRGTEAFF.